In its sample, the clone carrying this TCR beta chain was seen many times. Alpha and beta constant-region primers primed reverse transcription of 500 to 550 ng RNA. Alpha and beta chain libraries were made separately by chain-specific third strand synthesis with multiplexing indices. Each CDR3 protein is one row after TCRdb ran MiXCR on the 5' RACE reads. The sample carries roughly 4,000 distinct CDR3 sequences, about 29% recorded once. The data are from a study of HIV-infected patients and healthy controls. Antiretroviral therapy had run roughly three months, about 14 weeks, before follow-up blood collection. Whole blood was used without fractionation, so all unsorted peripheral T cells were included. Peripheral blood, 2 to 2.5 ml, was drawn for RNA extraction. This specimen consisted of blood, obtained during antiretroviral therapy. This receptor was taken from an adult with HIV infection.

The CDR3 loop reads CASSVRAGTGELFF. The CDR3 nucleotides are TGTGCCAGCAGCGTGAGGGCTGGCACCGGGGAGCTGTTTTTT. This chain links TRBV9 with TRBJ2-2; possibly TRBD2 for D (5 bases). This CDR3 region has 14 residues. V lost 2 bases, J lost 4 bases, and 9 bases lay in between. Looked up from germline, CDR1 is SGDLS and CDR2 is YYNGEE.